This T cell receptor beta chain was sequenced during a study of T cell changes during pregnancy in multiple sclerosis. Profiling relied on immunoSEQ multiplex PCR, and the TCRdb table lists in-frame clones only, not all of them. This sample has around 56,000 clones; approximately 86% occur once, and the top ten carry more than 0.3%. Material: CD4+ T cells from peripheral blood mononuclear cells, obtained in the third trimester of pregnancy. This receptor was obtained from a female donor with multiple sclerosis, enrolled in a pregnancy study.

In nucleotides, the CDR3 is TGTGCCAGCAGCAGAAGGGGGACAGAGTTAGCGGGGGGTAGCCGCCAGTACTTC. Encoded protein: CASSRRGTELAGGSRQYF. J is TRBJ2-5 and V is TRBV7-2; 10 positions agree with TRBD2. CDR1 SGHTA and CDR2 FQGNSA come from the germline V gene. This CDR3 comprises 18 residues. The V gene end was trimmed by 5 bases and the J gene end by 10 bases; junction bases not matched to a gene: 22. Combining the CDR3 with reference TRBV7-2 and TRBJ2-5 gives the whole variable domain GAGVSQSPSNKVTEKGKDVELRCDPISGHTALYWYRQSLGQGLEFLIYFQGNSAPDKSGLPSDRFSAERTGGSVSTLTIQRTQQEDSAVYLCASSRRGTELAGGSRQYFGPGTRLLVL.